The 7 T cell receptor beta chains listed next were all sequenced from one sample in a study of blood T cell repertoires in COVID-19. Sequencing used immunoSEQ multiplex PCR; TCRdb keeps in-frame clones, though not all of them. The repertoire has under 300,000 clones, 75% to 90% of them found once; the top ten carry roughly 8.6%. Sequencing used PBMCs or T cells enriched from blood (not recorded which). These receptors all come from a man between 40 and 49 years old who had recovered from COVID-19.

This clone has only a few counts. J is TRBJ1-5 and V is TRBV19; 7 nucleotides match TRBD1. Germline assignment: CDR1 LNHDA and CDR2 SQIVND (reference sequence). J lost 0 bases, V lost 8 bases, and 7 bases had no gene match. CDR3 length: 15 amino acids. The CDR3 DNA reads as TGTGCCAGTTGGGACAGCCAACTTAGCAATCAGCCCCAGCATTTT. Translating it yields CASWDSQLSNQPQHF.

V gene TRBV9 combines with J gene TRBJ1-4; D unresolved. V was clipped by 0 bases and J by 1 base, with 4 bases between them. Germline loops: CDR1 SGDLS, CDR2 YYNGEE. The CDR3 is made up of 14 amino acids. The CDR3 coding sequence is TGTGCCAGCAGCGTAGGACTAACTAATGAAAAACTGTTTTTT. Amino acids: CASSVGLTNEKLFF. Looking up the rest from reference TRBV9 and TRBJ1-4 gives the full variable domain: DSGVTQTPKHLITATGQRVTLRCSPRSGDLSVYWYQQSLDQGLQFLIQYYNGEERAKGNILERFSAQQFPDLHSELNLSSLELGDSALYFCASSVGLTNEKLFFGSGTQLSVL.

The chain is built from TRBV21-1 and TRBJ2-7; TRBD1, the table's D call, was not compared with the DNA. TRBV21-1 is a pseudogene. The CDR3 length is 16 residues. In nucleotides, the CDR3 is TGTGCCAGCAGCAAGCATATGGACAGGACTTTATACGAGCAGTACTTC. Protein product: CASSKHMDRTLYEQYF.

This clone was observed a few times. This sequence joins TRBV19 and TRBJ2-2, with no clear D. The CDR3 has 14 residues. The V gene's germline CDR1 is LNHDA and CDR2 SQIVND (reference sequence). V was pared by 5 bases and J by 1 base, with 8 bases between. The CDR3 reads CASSPHKNTGELFF. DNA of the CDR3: TGTGCCAGTAGTCCTCACAAGAACACCGGGGAGCTGTTTTTT. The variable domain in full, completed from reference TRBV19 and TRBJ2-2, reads DGGITQSPKYLFRKEGQNVTLSCEQNLNHDAMYWYRQDPGQGLRLIYYSQIVNDFQKGDIAEGYSVSREKKESFPLTVTSAQKNPTAFYLCASSPHKNTGELFFGEGSRLTVL.

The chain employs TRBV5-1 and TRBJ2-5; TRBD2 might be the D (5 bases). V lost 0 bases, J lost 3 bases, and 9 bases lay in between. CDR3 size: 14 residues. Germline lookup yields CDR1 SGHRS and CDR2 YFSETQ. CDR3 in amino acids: CASSLVGREETQYF. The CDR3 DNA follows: TGCGCCAGCAGCTTGGTGGGGAGAGAAGAGACCCAGTACTTC.

This chain's CDR3 is CASSPSGAGGIADTQYF. As DNA, the CDR3 is TGTGCCAGCAGCCCTAGCGGGGCGGGGGGTATTGCAGATACGCAGTATTTT. This chain links TRBV7-2 with TRBJ2-3; 9 bases agree with TRBD2. The CDR3 covers 17 residues. Trimming cost V 5 bases and J 4 bases; bases outside gene matches: 13. Germline values: CDR1 SGHTA, CDR2 FQGNSA.

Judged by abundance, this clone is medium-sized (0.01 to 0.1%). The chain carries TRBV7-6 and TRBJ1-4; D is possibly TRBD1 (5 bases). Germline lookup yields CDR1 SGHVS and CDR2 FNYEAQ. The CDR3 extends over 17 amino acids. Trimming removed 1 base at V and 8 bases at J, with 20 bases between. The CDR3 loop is CASSLVSMSTNREKLFF. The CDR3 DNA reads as TGTGCCAGCAGCTTAGTATCTATGTCCACCAACAGGGAAAAACTGTTTTTT.